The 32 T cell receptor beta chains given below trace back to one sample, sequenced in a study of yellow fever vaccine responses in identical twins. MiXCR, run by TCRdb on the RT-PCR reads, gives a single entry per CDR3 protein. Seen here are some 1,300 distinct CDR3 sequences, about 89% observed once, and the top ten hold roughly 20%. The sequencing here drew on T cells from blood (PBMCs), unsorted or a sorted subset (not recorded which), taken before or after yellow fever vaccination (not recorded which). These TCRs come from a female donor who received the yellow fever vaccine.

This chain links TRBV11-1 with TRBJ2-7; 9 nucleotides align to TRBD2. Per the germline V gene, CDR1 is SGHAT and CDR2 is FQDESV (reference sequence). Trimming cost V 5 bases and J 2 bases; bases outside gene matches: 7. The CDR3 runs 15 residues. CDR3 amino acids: CASSPLRLAAYEQYF. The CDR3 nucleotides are TGTGCCAGCAGCCCACTCCGACTAGCGGCCTACGAGCAGTACTTC.

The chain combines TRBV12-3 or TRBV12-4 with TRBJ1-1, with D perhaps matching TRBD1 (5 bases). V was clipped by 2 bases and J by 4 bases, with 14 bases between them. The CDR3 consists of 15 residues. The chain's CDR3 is CASSLPQARATEAFF. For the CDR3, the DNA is TGTGCCAGCAGTTTACCCCAAGCCAGGGCCACTGAAGCTTTCTTT.

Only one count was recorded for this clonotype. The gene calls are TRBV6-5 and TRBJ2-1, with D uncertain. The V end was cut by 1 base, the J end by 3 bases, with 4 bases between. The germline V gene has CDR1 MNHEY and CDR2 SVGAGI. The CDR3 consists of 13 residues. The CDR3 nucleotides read TGTGCCAGCAGTTACTTTCTCTACAATGAGCAGTTCTTC. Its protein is CASSYFLYNEQFF.

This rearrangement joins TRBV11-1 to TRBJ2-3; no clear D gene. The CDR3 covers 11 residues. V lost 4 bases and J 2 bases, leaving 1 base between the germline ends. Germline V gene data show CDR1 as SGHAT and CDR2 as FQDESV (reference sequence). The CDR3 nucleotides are TGTGCCAGCAGCTACACAGATACGCAGTATTTT. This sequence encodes CASSYTDTQYF.

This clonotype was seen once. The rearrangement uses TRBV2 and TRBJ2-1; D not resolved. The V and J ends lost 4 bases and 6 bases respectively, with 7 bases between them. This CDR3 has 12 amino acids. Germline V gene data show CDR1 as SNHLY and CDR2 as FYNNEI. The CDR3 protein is CASSGGSNEQFF. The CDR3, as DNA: TGTGCCAGCAGTGGGGGAAGCAATGAGCAGTTCTTC.

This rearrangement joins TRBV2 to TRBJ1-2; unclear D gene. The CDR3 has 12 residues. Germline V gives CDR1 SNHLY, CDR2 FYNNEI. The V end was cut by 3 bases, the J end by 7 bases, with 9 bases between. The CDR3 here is CASSDADFGYTF. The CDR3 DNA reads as TGTGCCAGCAGTGATGCAGATTTTGGCTACACCTTC.

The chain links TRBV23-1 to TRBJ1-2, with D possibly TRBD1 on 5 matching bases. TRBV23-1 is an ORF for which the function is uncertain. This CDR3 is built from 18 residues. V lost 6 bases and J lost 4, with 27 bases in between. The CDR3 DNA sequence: TGCGCCAGCAGCCACATGGGTGGGCGGGCTCAGGGACTCTATGGCTACACCTTC. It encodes CASSHMGGRAQGLYGYTF.

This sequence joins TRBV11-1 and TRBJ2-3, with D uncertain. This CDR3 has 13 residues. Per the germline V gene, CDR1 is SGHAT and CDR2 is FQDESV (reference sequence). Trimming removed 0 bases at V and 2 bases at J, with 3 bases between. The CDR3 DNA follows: TGTGCCAGCAGCTTAGCGATCACAGATACGCAGTATTTT. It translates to CASSLAITDTQYF.

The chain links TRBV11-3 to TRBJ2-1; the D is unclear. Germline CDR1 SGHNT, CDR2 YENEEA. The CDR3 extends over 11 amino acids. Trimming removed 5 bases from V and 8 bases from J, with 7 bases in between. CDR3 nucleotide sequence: TGTGCCAGCAGCGTTGACCATGAGCAGTTCTTC. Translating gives CASSVDHEQFF.

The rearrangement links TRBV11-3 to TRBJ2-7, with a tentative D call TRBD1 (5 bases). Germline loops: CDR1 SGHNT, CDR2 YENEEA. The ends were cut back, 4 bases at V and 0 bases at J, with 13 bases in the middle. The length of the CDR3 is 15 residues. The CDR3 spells CASSSYPDSSYEQYV. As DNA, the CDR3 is TGTGCCAGCAGCTCCTACCCCGACAGCTCCTACGAGCAGTACGTC.

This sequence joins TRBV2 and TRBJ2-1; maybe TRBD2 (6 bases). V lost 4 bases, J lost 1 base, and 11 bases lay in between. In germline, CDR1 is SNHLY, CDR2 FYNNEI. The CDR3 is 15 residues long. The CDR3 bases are TGTGCCAGCAGTGTTCGAGGAGGGTCCTACAATGAGCAGTTCTTC. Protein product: CASSVRGGSYNEQFF.

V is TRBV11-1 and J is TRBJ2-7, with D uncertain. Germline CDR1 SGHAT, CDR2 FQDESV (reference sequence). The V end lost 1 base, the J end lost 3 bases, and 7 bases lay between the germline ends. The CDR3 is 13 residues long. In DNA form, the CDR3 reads TGTGCCAGCAGCTTAGGGCAGAACTACGAGCAGTACGTC. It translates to CASSLGQNYEQYV.

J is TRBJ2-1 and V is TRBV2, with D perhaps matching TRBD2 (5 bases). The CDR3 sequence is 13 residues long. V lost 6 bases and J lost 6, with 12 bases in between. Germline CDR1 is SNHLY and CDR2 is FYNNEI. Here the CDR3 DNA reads TGTGCCAGCAGCCCACTGGACTTCAATGAGCAGTTCTTC. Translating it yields CASSPLDFNEQFF.

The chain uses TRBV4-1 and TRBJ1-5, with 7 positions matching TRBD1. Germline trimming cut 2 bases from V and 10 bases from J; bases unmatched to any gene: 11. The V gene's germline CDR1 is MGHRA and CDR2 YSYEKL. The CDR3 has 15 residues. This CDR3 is CASSQLRDSRRPQHF. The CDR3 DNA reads TGCGCCAGCAGCCAACTCCGGGACAGCCGACGCCCCCAGCATTTT.

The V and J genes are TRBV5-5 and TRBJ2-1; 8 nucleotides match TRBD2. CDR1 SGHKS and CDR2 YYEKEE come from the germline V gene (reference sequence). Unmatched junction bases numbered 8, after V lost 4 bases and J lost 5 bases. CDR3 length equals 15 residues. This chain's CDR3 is CASSRRGGENNEQFF. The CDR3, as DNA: TGTGCCAGCAGCAGACGGGGGGGCGAAAACAATGAGCAGTTCTTC.

CDR3 sequence (DNA): TGTGCCAGCGAGCACTACACAGGAACCGGGGAGCTGTTTTTT. Translated, it gives CASEHYTGTGELFF. This rearrangement joins TRBV13 to TRBJ2-2; perhaps TRBD1 as D (5 bases). The CDR3 is made up of 14 amino acids. The V and J ends lost 8 bases and 5 bases respectively, with 15 bases between them. Germline V CDR1 and CDR2: PRHDT, FYEKMQ (reference sequence).

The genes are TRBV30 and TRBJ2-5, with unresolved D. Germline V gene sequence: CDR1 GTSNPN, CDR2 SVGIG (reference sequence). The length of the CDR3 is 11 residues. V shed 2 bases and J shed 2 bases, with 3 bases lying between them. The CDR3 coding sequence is TGTGCCTGGAGTTTTCAAGAGACCCAGTACTTC. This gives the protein CAWSFQETQYF.

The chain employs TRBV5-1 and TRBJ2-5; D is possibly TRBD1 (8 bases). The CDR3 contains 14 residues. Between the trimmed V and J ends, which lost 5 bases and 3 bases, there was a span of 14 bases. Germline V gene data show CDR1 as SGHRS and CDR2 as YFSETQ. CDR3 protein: CASRQGGIEETQYF. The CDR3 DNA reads TGCGCCAGCAGACAGGGGGGGATCGAAGAGACCCAGTACTTC.

The chain's CDR3 is CATSRVGGPGFTEAFF. The CDR3 DNA follows: TGTGCCACCAGCAGAGTGGGCGGACCTGGTTTCACTGAAGCTTTCTTT. The chain uses TRBV15 and TRBJ1-1; no reliable D call. V was cut by 1 base and J by 4 bases, with 16 bases left in between. Germline-derived CDR1 and CDR2 are LNHNV and YYDKDF (reference sequence). The CDR3 loop spans 16 amino acids.

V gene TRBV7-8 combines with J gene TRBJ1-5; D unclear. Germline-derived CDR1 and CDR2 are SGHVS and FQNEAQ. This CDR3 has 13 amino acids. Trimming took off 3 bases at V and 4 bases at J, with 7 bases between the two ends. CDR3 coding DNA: TGTGCCAGCAGCTTGCGCCTTAATCAGCCCCAGCATTTT. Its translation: CASSLRLNQPQHF.

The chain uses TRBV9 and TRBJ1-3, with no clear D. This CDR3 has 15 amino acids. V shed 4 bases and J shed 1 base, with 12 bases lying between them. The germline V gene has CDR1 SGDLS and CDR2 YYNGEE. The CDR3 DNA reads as TGTGCCAGCAGCCCCCAGCGTGGTTCTGGAAACACCATATATTTT. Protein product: CASSPQRGSGNTIYF.

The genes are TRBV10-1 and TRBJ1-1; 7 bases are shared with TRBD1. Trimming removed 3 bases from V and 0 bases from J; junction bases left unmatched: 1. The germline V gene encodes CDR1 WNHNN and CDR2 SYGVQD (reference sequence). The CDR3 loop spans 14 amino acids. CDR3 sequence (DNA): TGCGCCAGCAGTGATGGGACAGTGAACACTGAAGCTTTCTTT. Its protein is CASSDGTVNTEAFF.

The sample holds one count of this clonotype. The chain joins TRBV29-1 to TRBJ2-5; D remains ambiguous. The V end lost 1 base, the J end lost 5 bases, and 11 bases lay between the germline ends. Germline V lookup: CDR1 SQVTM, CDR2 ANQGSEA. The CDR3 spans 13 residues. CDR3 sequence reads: CSVEAKQRETQYF. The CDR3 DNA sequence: TGCAGCGTTGAAGCGAAACAGAGGGAGACCCAGTACTTC.

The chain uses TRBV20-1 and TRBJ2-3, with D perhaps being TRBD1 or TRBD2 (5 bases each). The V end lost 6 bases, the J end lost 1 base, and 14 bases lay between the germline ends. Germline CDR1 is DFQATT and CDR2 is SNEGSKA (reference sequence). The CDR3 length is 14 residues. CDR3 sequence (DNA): TGCAGTGCAATTACCGGGACGCGCACAGATACGCAGTATTTT. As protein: CSAITGTRTDTQYF.

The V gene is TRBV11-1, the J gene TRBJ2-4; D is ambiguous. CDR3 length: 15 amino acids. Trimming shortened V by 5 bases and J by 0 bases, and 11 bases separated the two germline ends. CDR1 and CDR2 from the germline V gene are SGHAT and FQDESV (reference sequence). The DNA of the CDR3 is TGTGCCAGCAGCCCCCGCGTACTAGCCAAAAACATTCAGTACTTC. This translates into CASSPRVLAKNIQYF.

CDR3 region: CSATRMDTQYF. CDR3 nucleotides: TGCAGTGCTACGAGAATGGATACGCAGTATTTT. V is TRBV20-1 and J is TRBJ2-3; D unclear. CDR1 is DFQATT and CDR2 is SNEGSKA in the germline V gene (reference sequence). This CDR3 comprises 11 residues. V was cut by 4 bases and J by 6 bases, with 8 bases left in between.

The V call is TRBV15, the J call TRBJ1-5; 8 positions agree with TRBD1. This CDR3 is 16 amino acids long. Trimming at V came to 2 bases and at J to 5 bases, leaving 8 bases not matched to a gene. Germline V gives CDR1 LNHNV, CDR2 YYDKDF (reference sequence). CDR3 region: CATSRQRQGYYQPQHF. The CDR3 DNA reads TGTGCCACCAGCAGACAAAGACAGGGGTATTATCAGCCCCAGCATTTT.

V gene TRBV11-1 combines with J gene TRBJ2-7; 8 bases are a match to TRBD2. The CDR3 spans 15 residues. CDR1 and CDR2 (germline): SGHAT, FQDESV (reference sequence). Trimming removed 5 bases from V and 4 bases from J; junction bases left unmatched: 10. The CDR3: CASSHLGASGYEQYF. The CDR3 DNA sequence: TGTGCCAGCAGCCACCTCGGGGCTAGCGGGTACGAGCAGTACTTC.

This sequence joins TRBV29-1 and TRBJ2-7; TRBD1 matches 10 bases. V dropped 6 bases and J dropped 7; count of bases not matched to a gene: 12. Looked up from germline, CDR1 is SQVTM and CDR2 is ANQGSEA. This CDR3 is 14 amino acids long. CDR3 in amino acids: CSVAKPGQGREQYF. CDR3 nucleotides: TGCAGCGTCGCTAAACCGGGACAGGGGCGTGAGCAGTACTTC.

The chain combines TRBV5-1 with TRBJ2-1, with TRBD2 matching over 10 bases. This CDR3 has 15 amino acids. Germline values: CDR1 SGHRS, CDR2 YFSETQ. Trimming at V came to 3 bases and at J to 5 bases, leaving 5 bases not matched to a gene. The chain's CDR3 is CASSSSGGGNNEQFF. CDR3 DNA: TGCGCCAGCAGCTCAAGCGGGGGGGGAAACAATGAGCAGTTCTTC.

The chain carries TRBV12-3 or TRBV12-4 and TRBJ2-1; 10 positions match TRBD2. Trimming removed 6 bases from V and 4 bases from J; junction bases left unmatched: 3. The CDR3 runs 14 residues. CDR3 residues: CASRTSGTYNEQFF. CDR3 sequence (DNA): TGTGCCAGCAGAACTAGCGGGACATACAATGAGCAGTTCTTC.

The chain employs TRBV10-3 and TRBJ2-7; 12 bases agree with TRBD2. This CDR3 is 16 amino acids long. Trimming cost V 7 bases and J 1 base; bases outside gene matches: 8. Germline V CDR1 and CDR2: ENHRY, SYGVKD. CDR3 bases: TGTGCCATCATGGCTAGCGGGAGGGGGGAATCCTACGAGCAGTACTTC. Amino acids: CAIMASGRGESYEQYF.